These 21 T cell receptor beta chains share one sample of origin, sequenced in a study of PD-L1 blockade in urothelial cancer. Method: immunoSEQ multiplex PCR; TCRdb's copy keeps in-frame clones and lacks some. Among about 71,000 clones listed, 85% to 90% were seen once. Sequencing used PBMCs, obtained around atezolizumab (anti-PD-L1) treatment. The source of these receptors is a man aged 60 to 75 with urothelial cancer.

V usage is TRBV5-6 and J usage is TRBJ2-1; 9 positions match TRBD2. V shed 4 bases, J shed 9 bases, and the junction held 5 bases outside the gene matches. The CDR3 has 13 residues. The germline V gene encodes CDR1 SGHDT and CDR2 YYEEEE. CDR3 DNA: TGTGCCAGCAGCCTAGCGGGGAGGGTTGAGCAGTTCTTC. It is translated as CASSLAGRVEQFF.

V gene TRBV5-8 combines with J gene TRBJ1-2; D unresolved. The ends were cut back, 1 base at V and 4 bases at J, with 11 bases in the middle. The CDR3 contains 14 residues. Germline values: CDR1 SGHTS, CDR2 YDEGEE. This CDR3 reads CASSLKEALYGYTF. Written as DNA, the CDR3 is TGTGCCAGCAGCTTGAAGGAGGCTCTCTATGGCTACACCTTC.

This chain connects TRBV12-5 to TRBJ2-7; D may be TRBD1 (6 bases). Trimming removed 6 bases at V and 0 bases at J, with 15 bases between. The CDR3 is 15 residues long. Per germline, CDR1 LGHNT and CDR2 FRNRAP. The CDR3 DNA reads TGTGCTAGTGGCCAAACAGGGACAAGCTCCTACGAGCAGTACTTC. This translates into CASGQTGTSSYEQYF.

The V and J genes are TRBV5-1 and TRBJ2-7; 8 bases are a match to TRBD2. The CDR3 runs to 14 residues. Germline CDR1 and CDR2: SGHRS and YFSETQ. V gave up 6 bases and J gave up 2 bases; unmatched junction bases: 7. CDR3 residues: CASMLSGGPYEQYF. The CDR3 nucleotides read TGCGCCAGCATGTTGAGCGGGGGCCCCTACGAGCAGTACTTC.

The V and J genes are TRBV27 and TRBJ1-2; possibly TRBD1 for D (5 bases). Germline CDR1 and CDR2: MNHEY and SMNVEV (reference sequence). The V end was cut by 2 bases, the J end by 7 bases, with 17 bases between. The CDR3 has 15 amino acids. The CDR3 region has the DNA TGTGCCAGCAGTTTAACGGCCAACGGGGGTGGTGGCTACACCTTC. This encodes CASSLTANGGGGYTF.

This clone showed up just once. This chain uses TRBV19 with TRBJ2-7; 7 positions match TRBD1. This CDR3 has 14 amino acids. V trimming: 5 bases; J trimming: 3 bases; junction bases outside the gene matches: 7. Germline V lookup: CDR1 LNHDA, CDR2 SQIVND (reference sequence). The CDR3 DNA follows: TGTGCCAGTAGTCCCGGGACAGCCGTCTACGAGCAGTACTTC. Translating gives CASSPGTAVYEQYF.

The chain couples TRBV29-1 to TRBJ2-1; 8 bases agree with TRBD2. J was trimmed by 1 base and V by 6 bases; bases with no gene match: 8. This CDR3 region has 15 residues. Per the germline V gene, CDR1 is SQVTM and CDR2 is ANQGSEA. CDR3 coding DNA: TGCAGCGTCCACACTAGCGGACTGTCCTACAATGAGCAGTTCTTC. The encoded protein is CSVHTSGLSYNEQFF.

This sequence joins TRBV6-5 and TRBJ1-2; D may be TRBD1 (5 bases). The length of the CDR3 is 15 residues. V lost 0 bases and J 2 bases, leaving 10 bases between the germline ends. Germline-derived CDR1 and CDR2 are MNHEY and SVGAGI. The CDR3 loop is CASSYSFQGNYGYTF. For the CDR3, the DNA is TGTGCCAGCAGTTACTCGTTTCAGGGAAACTATGGCTACACCTTC.

The rearrangement uses TRBV7-9 and TRBJ2-3; 9 positions agree with TRBD1. This CDR3 contains 14 residues. The V gene end was trimmed by 5 bases and the J gene end by 2 bases; junction bases not matched to a gene: 2. Germline CDR1 SEHNR, CDR2 FQNEAQ (reference sequence). The CDR3 nucleotides are TGTGCCAGCAGCCAACAGGGGGCCACAGATACGCAGTATTTT. Amino acid sequence: CASSQQGATDTQYF.

This chain joins TRBV9 and TRBJ1-2; no clear D gene. The ends were cut back, 4 bases at V and 2 bases at J, with 6 bases in the middle. Germline CDR1 and CDR2: SGDLS and YYNGEE. The CDR3 is 12 amino acids. In nucleotides, the CDR3 is TGTGCCAGCAGCCCTACGAACTATGGCTACACCTTC. Its protein is CASSPTNYGYTF.

The rearrangement joins TRBV12-5 to TRBJ2-3; 9 nucleotides match TRBD2. Germline loops: CDR1 LGHNT, CDR2 FRNRAP. The length of the CDR3 is 16 residues. V lost 2 bases and J lost 0; bases outside the gene matches: 3. CDR3: CASGLPLAGSTDTQYF. DNA of the CDR3: TGTGCTAGTGGTTTGCCCCTAGCGGGGAGCACAGATACGCAGTATTTT.

This rearrangement joins TRBV7-9 to TRBJ2-5, with D possibly TRBD1 on 6 matching bases. Germline V gene data show CDR1 as SEHNR and CDR2 as FQNEAQ (reference sequence). V was pared by 5 bases and J by 6 bases, with 16 bases between. CDR3 size: 14 residues. CDR3 loop: CASSRTTGLKTQYF. DNA of the CDR3: TGTGCCAGCAGCCGAACAACAGGGCTGAAGACCCAGTACTTC.

V and J are TRBV5-1 and TRBJ2-7; possibly TRBD2 for D (6 bases). From germline, CDR1 is SGHRS and CDR2 YFSETQ. The V gene lost 4 bases and the J gene lost 2 bases, with 13 bases spanning the gap. This CDR3 comprises 14 residues. The DNA of the CDR3 is TGCGCCAGCAGCGTGACTAGTTCTCCCTACGAGCAGTACTTC. Protein: CASSVTSSPYEQYF.

The chain recombines TRBV6-1 with TRBJ2-7; 7 nucleotides match TRBD2. The V gene's germline CDR1 is MNHNS and CDR2 SASEGT. V gave up 0 bases and J gave up 4 bases; unmatched junction bases: 6. The CDR3 totals 15 residues. The CDR3 spells CASSEADGGGYEQYF. The DNA for the CDR3 is TGTGCCAGCAGTGAAGCAGATGGGGGAGGGTACGAGCAGTACTTC.

V and J are TRBV9 and TRBJ1-2, with a weak D call TRBD1 (5 bases). The CDR3 is 15 amino acids. Germline V gene sequence: CDR1 SGDLS, CDR2 YYNGEE. The V gene lost 4 bases and the J gene lost 2 bases, with 15 bases spanning the gap. CDR3 sequence: CASSQNLGGNYGYTF. DNA for the CDR3: TGTGCCAGCAGCCAAAATTTGGGGGGGAACTATGGCTACACCTTC.

The rearrangement uses TRBV27 and TRBJ2-1; tentative D call: TRBD2 (6 bases). V shed 6 bases and J shed 3 bases, with 15 bases lying between them. The CDR3 contains 15 residues. Germline values: CDR1 MNHEY, CDR2 SMNVEV (reference sequence). This CDR3 reads CASRRAGGSYNEQFF. The CDR3 region has the DNA TGTGCCAGCAGAAGAGCCGGGGGAAGCTACAATGAGCAGTTCTTC.

The V and J genes are TRBV5-4 and TRBJ2-1; 9 nucleotides line up with TRBD1. V lost 2 bases, J lost 6 bases, and 6 bases stayed unmatched. CDR3 length: 15 amino acids. The germline V gene encodes CDR1 SGHNT and CDR2 YYREEE (reference sequence). DNA for the CDR3: TGTGCCAGCAGCTTTCGACAGGGGGGGATCAATGAGCAGTTCTTC. This codes for CASSFRQGGINEQFF.

This chain links TRBV7-8 with TRBJ2-5, with a weak D call TRBD2 (6 bases). Germline CDR1 and CDR2: SGHVS and FQNEAQ. This CDR3 spans 15 amino acids. The V end was cut by 1 base, the J end by 5 bases, with 14 bases between. The CDR3 DNA follows: TGTGCCAGCAGCTTAGATGAGAGGGGAGGTGAGACCCAGTACTTC. This encodes CASSLDERGGETQYF.

V usage is TRBV5-1 and J usage is TRBJ2-7; 9 bases agree with TRBD2. V gave up 2 bases and J gave up 4 bases; unmatched junction bases: 4. In germline, CDR1 is SGHRS, CDR2 YFSETQ. The CDR3 contains 14 residues. The CDR3 region is CASSLRAGGYEQYF. The CDR3 DNA reads as TGCGCCAGCAGCTTAAGAGCGGGGGGTTACGAGCAGTACTTC.

The chain recombines TRBV7-3 with TRBJ1-1; D gene unclear. Germline assignment: CDR1 SGHTA and CDR2 FQGTGA. V lost 5 bases to trimming and J lost 3 bases, with 10 bases between them. CDR3 size: 13 residues. CDR3 sequence: CASSTGRDTEAFF. In DNA, the CDR3 is TGTGCCAGCAGCACCGGTAGAGACACTGAAGCTTTCTTT.

The rearrangement joins TRBV9 to TRBJ2-5, with 10 nucleotides matching TRBD2. From germline, CDR1 is SGDLS and CDR2 YYNGEE. CDR3 length equals 17 residues. The ends lost 0 bases at V and 4 bases at J; junction bases unmatched: 9. CDR3 nucleotides: TGTGCCAGCAGCGTAGTTCCTAGCGGGAGTCCGAGAGAGACCCAGTACTTC. As protein: CASSVVPSGSPRETQYF.